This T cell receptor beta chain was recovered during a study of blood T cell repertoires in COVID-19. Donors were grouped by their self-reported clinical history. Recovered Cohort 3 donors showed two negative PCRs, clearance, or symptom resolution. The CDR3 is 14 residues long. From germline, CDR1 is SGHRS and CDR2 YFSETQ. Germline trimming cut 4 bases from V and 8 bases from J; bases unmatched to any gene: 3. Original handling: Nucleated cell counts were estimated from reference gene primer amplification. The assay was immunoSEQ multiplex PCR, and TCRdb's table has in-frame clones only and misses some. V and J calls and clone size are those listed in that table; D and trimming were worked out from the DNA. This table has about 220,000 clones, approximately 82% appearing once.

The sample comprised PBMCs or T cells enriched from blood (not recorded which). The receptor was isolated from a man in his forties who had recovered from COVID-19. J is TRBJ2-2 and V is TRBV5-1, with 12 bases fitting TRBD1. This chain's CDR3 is CASSVGQGAGELFF. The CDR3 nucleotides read TGCGCCAGCAGCGTGGGACAGGGGGCAGGGGAGCTGTTTTTT.